The subject of this entry is one TCR beta chain. CDR3 length: 16 amino acids. Germline CDR1 SGDLS, CDR2 YYNGEE. The V end was cut by 4 bases, the J end by 0 bases, with 15 bases between. This sample was taken from a study of blood T cell repertoires in COVID-19. About the study: The study drew acute and convalescent COVID-19 samples from the United States, Italy and Spain. Sources were T cells, B-cell-depleted T cells, or PBMCs; the material itself was cDNA or gDNA.

In the authors' workflow: For nucleated cells, counts were estimated from reference gene primer amplification. Sequenced by immunoSEQ multiplex PCR; TCRdb stores in-frame clones only, minus some. V, J and clone size reflect that table, while D and trimming were determined from the DNA. The sample consists of about 200,000 clones, approximately 85% of them appearing once. The chain uses TRBV9 and TRBJ2-3; a weak D match, TRBD2 (5 bases). Input material: peripheral blood. This sequence was found in a woman in her 70s with active or convalescent COVID-19. CDR3 in DNA: TGTGCCAGCAGCTTCCATAGGGAGCGCAGCACAGATACGCAGTATTTT. The encoded protein is CASSFHRERSTDTQYF.